The table lists the clone carrying this T cell receptor (beta chain) with many counts. The antigen is undetermined. This sample is part of a study of T-cell memory formation after mild COVID-19. Study overall: Largely donor-specific TCR clusters were found.

V gave up 0 bases and J gave up 1 base, with 15 bases separating them. Germline V gives CDR1 DFQATT, CDR2 SNEGSKA (reference sequence). The CDR3 spans 17 residues. Broader study findings: Second-wave clones peaking on day 37 lacked confirmed SARS-CoV-2 specificity. CD4+ clones that contracted lay mainly in CM and EM; CD8+ ones lay in EMRA.

TCRdb itself ran the 5' RACE reads through MiXCR, one entry per CDR3 protein. Counted here are some 13,000 distinct CDR3 sequences, around 12% occurring once; the ten biggest clones make up 49%. V gene TRBV20-1 combines with J gene TRBJ2-2; D unclear. This clonotype originated in an adult woman who had mild COVID-19 (a few samples of this study predate the infection). Cell type and time point are not known. Input material: PBMCs or a T cell subset sorted from them (not recorded which). CDR3 coding DNA: TGCAGTGCTAGAGACCCGGTAAAGGGAAGGAACACCGGGGAGCTGTTTTTT. It encodes CSARDPVKGRNTGELFF.